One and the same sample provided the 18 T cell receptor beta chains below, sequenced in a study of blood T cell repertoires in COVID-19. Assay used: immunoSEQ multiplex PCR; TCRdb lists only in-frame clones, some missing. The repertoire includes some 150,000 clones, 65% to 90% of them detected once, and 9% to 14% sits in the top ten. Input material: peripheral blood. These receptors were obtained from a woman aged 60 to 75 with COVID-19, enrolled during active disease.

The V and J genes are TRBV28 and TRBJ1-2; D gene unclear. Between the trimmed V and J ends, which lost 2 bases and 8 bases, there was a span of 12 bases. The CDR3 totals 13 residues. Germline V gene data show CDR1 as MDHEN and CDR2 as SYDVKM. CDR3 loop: CASSLSPRRGYTF. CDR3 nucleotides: TGTGCCAGCAGTTTAAGTCCCCGCCGGGGCTACACCTTC.

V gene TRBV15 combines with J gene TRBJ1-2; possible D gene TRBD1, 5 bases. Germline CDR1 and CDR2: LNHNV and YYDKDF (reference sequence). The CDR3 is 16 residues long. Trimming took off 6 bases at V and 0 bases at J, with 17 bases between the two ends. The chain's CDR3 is CATRGARTRANYGYTF. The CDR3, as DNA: TGTGCCACCAGAGGGGCTAGAACCCGAGCTAACTATGGCTACACCTTC. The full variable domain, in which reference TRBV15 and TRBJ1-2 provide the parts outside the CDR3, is DAMVIQNPRYQVTQFGKPVTLSCSQTLNHNVMYWYQQKSSQAPKLLFHYYDKDFNNEADTPDNFQSRRPNTSFCFLDIRSPGLGDTAMYLCATRGARTRANYGYTFGSGTRLTVV.

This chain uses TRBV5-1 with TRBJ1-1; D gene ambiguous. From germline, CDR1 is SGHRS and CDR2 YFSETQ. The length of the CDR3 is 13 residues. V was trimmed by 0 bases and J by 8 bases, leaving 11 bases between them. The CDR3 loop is CASSLGFEGEAFF. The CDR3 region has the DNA TGCGCCAGCAGCTTGGGCTTCGAGGGAGAAGCTTTCTTT.

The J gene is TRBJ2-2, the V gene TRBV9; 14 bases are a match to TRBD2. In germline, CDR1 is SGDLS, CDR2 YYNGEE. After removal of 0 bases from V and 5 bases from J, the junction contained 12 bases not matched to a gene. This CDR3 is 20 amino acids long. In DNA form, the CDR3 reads TGTGCCAGCAGCGTAGGGGGACTAGCGGGAGCCCCAGGAGGGACCGGGGAGCTGTTTTTT. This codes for CASSVGGLAGAPGGTGELFF.

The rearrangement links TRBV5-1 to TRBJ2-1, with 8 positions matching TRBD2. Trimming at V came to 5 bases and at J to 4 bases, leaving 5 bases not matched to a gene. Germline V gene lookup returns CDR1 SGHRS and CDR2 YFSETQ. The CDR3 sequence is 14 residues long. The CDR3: CASRLTSAYNEQFF. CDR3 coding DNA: TGCGCCAGCAGGCTGACTAGCGCATACAATGAGCAGTTCTTC.

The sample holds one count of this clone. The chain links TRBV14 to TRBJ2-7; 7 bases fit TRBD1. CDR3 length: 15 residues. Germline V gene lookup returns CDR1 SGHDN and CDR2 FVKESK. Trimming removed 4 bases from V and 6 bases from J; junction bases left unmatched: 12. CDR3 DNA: TGTGCCAGCAGCCTGTTTTTGACAGGGCTTACCGAGCAGTACTTC. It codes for CASSLFLTGLTEQYF.

The CDR3 here is CASSVTGVGFGLANTGELFF. The DNA for the CDR3 is TGTGCCAGCAGCGTAACAGGAGTGGGGTTTGGTCTCGCGAACACCGGGGAGCTGTTTTTT. The chain carries TRBV9 and TRBJ2-2; a weak D match, TRBD1 (5 bases). The germline V gene has CDR1 SGDLS and CDR2 YYNGEE. The V end lost 1 base, the J end lost 0 bases, and 22 bases lay between the germline ends. CDR3 length equals 20 residues.

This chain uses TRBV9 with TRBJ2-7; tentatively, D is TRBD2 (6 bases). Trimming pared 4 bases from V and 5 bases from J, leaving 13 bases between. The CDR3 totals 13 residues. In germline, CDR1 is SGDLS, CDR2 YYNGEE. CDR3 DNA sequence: TGTGCCAGCAGCCCCGCGGGGACGAACGAGCAGTACTTC. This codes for CASSPAGTNEQYF.

The CDR3 here is CASSRGPTGGADGYTF. Written as DNA, the CDR3 is TGTGCCAGCAGCCGAGGCCCGACAGGGGGCGCAGATGGCTACACCTTC. This rearrangement joins TRBV3-1 (or the pseudogene TRBV3-2) to TRBJ1-2, with 10 bases lining up with TRBD1. J gave up 6 bases and V 4 bases, and 11 bases lay outside the gene matches. The CDR3 totals 16 residues. From germline, CDR1 is LGHDT and CDR2 YNNKEL (reference sequence).

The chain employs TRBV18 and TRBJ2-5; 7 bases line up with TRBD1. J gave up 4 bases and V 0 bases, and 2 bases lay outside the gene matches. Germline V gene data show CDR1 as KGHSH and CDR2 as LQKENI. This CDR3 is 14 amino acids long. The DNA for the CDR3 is TGTGCCAGCTCACCACCGACAGGGATAGAGACCCAGTACTTC. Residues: CASSPPTGIETQYF.

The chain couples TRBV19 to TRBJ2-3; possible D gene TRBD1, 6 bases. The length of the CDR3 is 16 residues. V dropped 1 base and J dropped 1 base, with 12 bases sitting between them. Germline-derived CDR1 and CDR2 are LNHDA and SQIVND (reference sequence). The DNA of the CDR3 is TGTGCCAGTAGTATAGGGGGGCCGGTCGGCACAGATACGCAGTATTTT. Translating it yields CASSIGGPVGTDTQYF.

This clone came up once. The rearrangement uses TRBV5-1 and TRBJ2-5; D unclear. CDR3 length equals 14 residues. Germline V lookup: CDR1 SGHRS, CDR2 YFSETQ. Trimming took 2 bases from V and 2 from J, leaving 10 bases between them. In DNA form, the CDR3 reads TGCGCCAGCAGCTTCTTTGACGGGCAAGAGACCCAGTACTTC. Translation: CASSFFDGQETQYF.

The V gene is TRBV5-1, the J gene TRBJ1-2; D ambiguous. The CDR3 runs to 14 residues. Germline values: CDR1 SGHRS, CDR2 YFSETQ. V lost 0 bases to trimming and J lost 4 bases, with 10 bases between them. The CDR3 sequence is CASSLVGGSYGYTF. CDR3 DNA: TGCGCCAGCAGCTTGGTTGGAGGGAGCTATGGCTACACCTTC.

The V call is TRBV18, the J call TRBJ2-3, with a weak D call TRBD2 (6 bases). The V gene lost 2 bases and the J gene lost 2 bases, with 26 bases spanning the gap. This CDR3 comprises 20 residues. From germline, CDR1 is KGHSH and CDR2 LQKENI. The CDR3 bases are TGTGCCAGCTCACCAAGGAGGGTCGGGGAACCCGGGAGACACACAGATACGCAGTATTTT. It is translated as CASSPRRVGEPGRHTDTQYF.

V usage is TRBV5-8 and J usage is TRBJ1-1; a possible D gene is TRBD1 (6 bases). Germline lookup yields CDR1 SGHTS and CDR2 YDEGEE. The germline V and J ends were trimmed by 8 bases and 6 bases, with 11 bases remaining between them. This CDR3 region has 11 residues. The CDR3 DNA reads TGTGCCAGTAGGGGGTACGCTGAAGCTTTCTTT. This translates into CASRGYAEAFF. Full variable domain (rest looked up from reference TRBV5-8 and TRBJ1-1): EAGVTQSPTHLIKTRGQQATLRCSPISGHTSVYWYQQALGLGLQFLLWYDEGEERNRGNFPPRFSGRQFPNYSSELNVNALELEDSALYLCASRGYAEAFFGQGTRLTVV.

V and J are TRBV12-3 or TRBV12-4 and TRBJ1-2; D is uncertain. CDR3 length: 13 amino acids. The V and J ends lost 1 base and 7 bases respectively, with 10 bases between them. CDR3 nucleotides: TGTGCCAGCAGTTTAGTCGGTAAACCTGGCTACACCTTC. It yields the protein CASSLVGKPGYTF.

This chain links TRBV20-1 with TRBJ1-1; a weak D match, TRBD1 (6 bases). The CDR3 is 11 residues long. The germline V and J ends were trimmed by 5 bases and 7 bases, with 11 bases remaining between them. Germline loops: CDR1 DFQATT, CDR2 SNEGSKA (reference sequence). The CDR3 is CSAEQGIEAFF. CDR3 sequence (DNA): TGCAGTGCTGAACAGGGTATTGAAGCTTTCTTT.

The CDR3 DNA reads TGCGCCAGCAGCTTGGGAGGGGGAGCCAAAAACATTCAGTACTTC. This translates into CASSLGGGAKNIQYF. The chain recombines TRBV5-1 with TRBJ2-4; D is perhaps TRBD1 (6 bases). The CDR3 runs to 15 residues. CDR1 is SGHRS and CDR2 is YFSETQ in the germline V gene. Trimming pared 0 bases from V and 0 bases from J, leaving 7 bases between.